The clone carrying this T cell receptor beta chain showed up just once. Antigen specificity is unknown. Lymphocytes (intraepithelial and lamina propria) were released by processing the graft tissue. The CDR3 loop spans 13 amino acids. The germline V gene encodes CDR1 SQVTM and CDR2 ANQGSEA. V was shortened by 5 bases and J by 3 bases, with 14 bases between the two germline ends. This sample stems from a study of graft-versus-host responses after intestinal transplantation. Study-wide points: Allografts from individuals with graft-donor T cell macrochimerism displayed high graft-versus-host to host-versus-graft clonal ratios.

Sequencing was performed with immunoSEQ multiplex PCR; in TCRdb, only in-frame clones are kept and a portion is missing. Of 15,000 to 18,000 clones in the sample, around 69% were seen once. J is TRBJ2-7 and V is TRBV29-1; D is unresolved. The TCR sequence derives from a human patient who received an intestinal transplant, so some T cells may come from the graft donor. The sample in question was ileum tissue, obtained 14 days after transplant. The CDR3 coding sequence is TGCAGCGTTTCCCAGACGGATAACTACGAGCAGTACTTC. Amino acids: CSVSQTDNYEQYF.